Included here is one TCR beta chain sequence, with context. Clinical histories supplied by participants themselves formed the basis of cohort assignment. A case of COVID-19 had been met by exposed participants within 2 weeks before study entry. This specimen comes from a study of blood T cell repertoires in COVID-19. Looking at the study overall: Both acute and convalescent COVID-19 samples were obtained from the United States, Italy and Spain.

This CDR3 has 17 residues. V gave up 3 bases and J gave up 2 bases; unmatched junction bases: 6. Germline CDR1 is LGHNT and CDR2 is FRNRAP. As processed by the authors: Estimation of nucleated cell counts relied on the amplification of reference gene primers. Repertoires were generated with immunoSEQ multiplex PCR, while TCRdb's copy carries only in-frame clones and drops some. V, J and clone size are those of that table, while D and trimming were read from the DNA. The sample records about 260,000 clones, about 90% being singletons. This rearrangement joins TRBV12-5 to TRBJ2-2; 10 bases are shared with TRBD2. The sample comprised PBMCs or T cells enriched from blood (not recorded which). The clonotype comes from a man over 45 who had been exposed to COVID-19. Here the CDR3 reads CASGFPEREGNTGELFF. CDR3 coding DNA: TGTGCTAGTGGTTTTCCAGAGCGGGAGGGCAACACCGGGGAGCTGTTTTTT.